This TCR beta chain was profiled in a study of cytomegalovirus exposure and HLA in healthy donors. Study-wide results and caveats: HLA allele associations emerged for around 16,000 TCR beta sequences in a later analysis, at 0.05 false discovery rate. It was taken for granted in presence/absence analyses that sequencing depth across donors was roughly uniform. The authors later linked a missense DCLRE1C variant to TCR beta V- and J-gene trimming.

Whereas donors were nominally healthy upon sampling, unrecorded immune exposures were probable. Vbeta (60) and Jbeta (13) primers were used in the PCR. Assay used: immunoSEQ multiplex PCR; TCRdb lists only in-frame clones, some missing. The data show approximately 220,000 clones, more than 65% seen once. Per the germline V gene, CDR1 is SGHDN and CDR2 is FVKESK. V was shortened by 0 bases and J by 3 bases, with 12 bases between the two germline ends. The CDR3 contains 15 residues. For this clone: Its matching antigen is unknown.

The chain has TRBV14 and TRBJ2-7, with D possibly TRBD1 on 6 matching bases. This TCR came from a man aged 18 to 35 in good health and CMV-seronegative. The sequenced material came from PBMCs. As DNA, the CDR3 is TGTGCCAGCAGCCAAGACATCGTCAGGGGCTACGAGCAGTACTTC. It translates to CASSQDIVRGYEQYF.